A selection of T cell receptor beta chains follows, all from one sample in a study of blood T cell repertoires in COVID-19. TCRdb keeps only in-frame clones here, not all; method: immunoSEQ multiplex PCR. The repertoire includes 52,000 or so clones, more than 70% of them detected once, and approximately 8% sits in the top ten. The sequencing sample was made of peripheral blood. The receptors were sampled from a man aged 55 to 70 with active COVID-19. Both conserved end residues are part of each CDR3. The D gene is left open where the match is weak. Some rows mark clone size as missing; the rest say once, few, many or name a class of expanded clone.

>TRBD2|TRBV2|.|TRBJ2-1
TGTGCCAGCAGACTAAGCGGGAGTGGCTACAATGAGCAGTTCTTC
CASRLSGSGYNEQFF
>.|TRBV5-1|.|TRBJ1-2
TGCGCCAGCAGCCAAACTGGAATGGGGCTATCTGGCTACACCTTC
CASSQTGMGLSGYTF
>.|TRBV7-9|.|TRBJ1-2
TGTGCCAGCAGCTTAGAAAGGGAGGGATGGCACAACTATGGCTACACCTTC
CASSLEREGWHNYGYTF
>.|TRBV7-9|few|TRBJ1-5
TGTGCCAGCAGCTCGGGACAAAGCAATCAGCCCCAGCATTTT
CASSSGQSNQPQHF
>.|TRBV7-8|once|TRBJ2-3
TGTGCCAGCAGCTCGGGTGGCACCCTGCCGAGGGAGCAGTATTTT
CASSSGGTLPREQYF
>TRBD2|TRBV3-1/TRBV3-2|.|TRBJ2-3
TGTGCCAGCAGCCAGGGGGACTATTCCACAGATACGCAGTATTTT
CASSQGDYSTDTQYF
>.|TRBV12-3/TRBV12-4|.|TRBJ2-7
TGTGCCAGCAGCACTGACACCTACGAGCAGTACTTC
CASSTDTYEQYF
>TRBD2|TRBV10-2|.|TRBJ2-3
TGCGCCAGCAGTGAAAGCGGGGCAAGCACAGATACGCAGTATTTT
CASSESGASTDTQYF
>TRBD2|TRBV19|.|TRBJ2-7
TGTGCCAGTAGTACCCCCCCCTTTAGCGGGGTCGTCTACGAGCAGTACTTC
CASSTPPFSGVVYEQYF
>.|TRBV3-1/TRBV3-2|.|TRBJ2-5
TGTGCCAGCAGCTCGGACGCGGAGGATCTAGAGACCCAGTACTTC
CASSSDAEDLETQYF
>TRBD1|TRBV18|.|TRBJ2-1
TGTGCCAGCTCACTGGGACAGGGCTATGAGCAGTTCTTC
CASSLGQGYEQFF
>TRBD1|TRBV2|.|TRBJ1-2
TGTGCCAGCGAGTACAGGGGGCTCCGTGGCTACACCTTC
CASEYRGLRGYTF
>.|TRBV2|.|TRBJ2-7
TGTGCCAGCTCGAGGGGTAGGGGGTACGAGCAGTACTTC
CASSRGRGYEQYF
>TRBD1|TRBV18|.|TRBJ1-6
TGTGCCAGCTCAGGGACAGGATGGAATTCACCCCTCCACTTT
CASSGTGWNSPLHF
>TRBD2|TRBV7-3|.|TRBJ2-3
TGTGCCGGATTAGCGGGAGGGGCGCCGTATACGCAGTATTTT
CAGLAGGAPYTQYF
>TRBD2|TRBV19|.|TRBJ2-2
TGTGCCAGTAGTATTTTGCGGGTTCTAGGCGGGAGACCCGGGGAGCTGTTTTTT
CASSILRVLGGRPGELFF
>TRBD1|TRBV6-1|once|TRBJ1-6
TGTGCCAGCAGTGCTACGGCAGGGGGTAGCTCCTATAATTCACCCCTCCACTTT
CASSATAGGSSYNSPLHF
>.|TRBV12-5|.|TRBJ2-7
TGTGCTAGTGGTTTGTCAGGGGCCCACGAGCAGTACTTC
CASGLSGAHEQYF
>.|TRBV5-4|.|TRBJ2-5
TGTGCCAGCAGCTTGGGGGGACTGACCCAAGAGACCCAGTACTTC
CASSLGGLTQETQYF
>TRBD1|TRBV27|.|TRBJ2-7
TGTGCCAGCAGTTTATCCGCCGGGACAGGGTCCTTCCTTACCTACGAGCAGTACTTC
CASSLSAGTGSFLTYEQYF
>.|TRBV19|few|TRBJ2-1
TGTGCCAGTTCCAAGAGGAATGAGCAGTTCTTC
CASSKRNEQFF
>TRBD2|TRBV7-3|once|TRBJ2-2
TGTGCCAGCAGCTTAAGGACTAGCGGTAACACCGGGGAGCTGTTTTTT
CASSLRTSGNTGELFF
>TRBD2|TRBV7-2|.|TRBJ2-7
TGTGCCAGCAGCCCTTGGACTAGCGGGAGGGCCAGGCCGTTTGAGCAGTACTTC
CASSPWTSGRARPFEQYF
>.|TRBV28|.|TRBJ2-7
TGTGCCAGCAGTTTATGGGCAGGGGGGAACTACGAGCAGTACTTC
CASSLWAGGNYEQYF
>TRBD2|TRBV7-2|.|TRBJ2-7
TGTGCCAGCAGCCAGGTGAGCGGGAGGGTCTCCTACGAGCAGTACTTC
CASSQVSGRVSYEQYF
>.|TRBV28|.|TRBJ1-2
TGTGCCAGCAGTTCAGGGTACTATGGCTACACCTTC
CASSSGYYGYTF
>.|TRBV7-6|.|TRBJ1-1
TGTGCCAGCAGCTGGGGGGAGAGATACACTGAAGCTTTCTTT
CASSWGERYTEAFF
>TRBD1|TRBV5-6|.|TRBJ2-3
TGTGCCAGCACCTGGACAGGGGACGCAGATACGCAGTATTTT
CASTWTGDADTQYF
>.|TRBV25-1|.|TRBJ2-5
TGTGCCAGCAGTGCGGACATTCCAGAGACCCAGTACTTC
CASSADIPETQYF
>TRBD1|TRBV11-2|.|TRBJ2-7
TGTGCCAGCAGCTTAGTATCGGGACAGAGACTCTACGAGCAGTACTTC
CASSLVSGQRLYEQYF
>TRBD2|TRBV5-1|few|TRBJ2-2
TGCGCCAGCGCACCGGGACTAGCGGGGGGCACCGGGGAGCTGTTTTTT
CASAPGLAGGTGELFF
>.|TRBV25-1|.|TRBJ1-2
TGTGCCAGCAGTGAATGGGAGGGGTTGAATGGCTACACCTTC
CASSEWEGLNGYTF
>.|TRBV5-6|.|TRBJ2-1
TGTGCCAGCAGCCCGCAGACAGGCGATGAGCAGTTCTTC
CASSPQTGDEQFF
>TRBD1|TRBV6-1|.|TRBJ1-5
TGTGCCAGCAGTGTCGGAAAGACAGGGGCGGGCAATCAGCCCCAGCATTTT
CASSVGKTGAGNQPQHF
>.|TRBV5-8|.|TRBJ2-7
TGTGCCAGCCACCAGCGGAGCTACGAGCAGTACTTC
CASHQRSYEQYF
>TRBD2|TRBV11-3|.|TRBJ2-1
TGTGCCAGCAGCTTACCCCCGGTGGGACTAGCGACCAATGAGCAGTTCTTC
CASSLPPVGLATNEQFF